Given below is one TCR beta chain in context. Its antigen is still unknown. Assay: immunoSEQ multiplex PCR; the TCRdb copy retains only in-frame clones and omits some. This sample has under 50,000 clones, with 76% found just once. This record comes from a study of vaccination effects on CD4 cells after COVID-19. On the study more broadly: Sampling of a couple of convalescent patients took place 16 days and one week prior to vaccination.

Germline V gene data show CDR1 as MNHEY and CDR2 as SVGEGT. The V end was cut by 6 bases, the J end by 0 bases, with 17 bases between. The CDR3 is 16 amino acids. At the end of 9 to 11 days of culture, CD4+ T cells were isolated. This individual contracted SARS-CoV-2 between March and December 2020, as verified by PCR. Researchers swapped half the medium for IL-2 medium on both days 3 and 7. Findings of the study overall: Newly vaccine-induced clones made up most of the convalescents' post-vaccine spike-reactive clones.

The sequence came from a human donor who had a prior SARS-CoV-2 infection. V is TRBV6-2 or TRBV6-3 and J is TRBJ1-2; D not resolved. The specimen was CD4+ T cells from PBMCs cultured without peptide, collected before COVID-19 vaccination. This CDR3 is CASSPTYGRANYGYTF. The CDR3 bases are TGTGCCAGCAGCCCTACGTATGGGAGAGCTAACTATGGCTACACCTTC.